This T cell receptor beta chain was captured by sequencing in a study of blood T cell repertoires in COVID-19. Study summary: Samples came from the United States, Italy and Spain, spanning acute and convalescent COVID-19. T cells, B-cell-depleted T cells, or PBMCs supplied cDNA or gDNA.

Original processing notes: Amplification of reference gene primers provided the estimated nucleated cell counts. Using immunoSEQ multiplex PCR, the repertoire was profiled, and TCRdb retains in-frame clones only, with some absent. V and J calls and clone size are given by that table; D and trimming were obtained from the DNA. Among some 300,000 clones listed, around four fifths were seen once. The junction had 2 bases not matched to a gene; V was cut back by 3 bases and J by 5 bases. CDR3 size: 13 residues. Looked up from germline, CDR1 is ENHRY and CDR2 is SYGVKD. A remark on this clone: Other DNA sequences in this sample translate to the same CDR3.

This TCR was recovered from a woman between 45 and 60 years old with active or convalescent COVID-19. Sequenced sample: peripheral blood. The chain employs TRBV10-3 and TRBJ2-3, with 7 positions matching TRBD1. In DNA, the CDR3 is TGTGCCATCAGTGATAGGGGGCAAGATACGCAGTATTTT. Translated: CAISDRGQDTQYF.